The 29 T cell receptor beta chains in this list originate from one sample, sequenced in a study of Ad26.COV2.S vaccination and SARS-CoV-2 variants. The treatment is: some 19 received Ad26.COV2.S at low or high dose, single or two shots; 5 received placebo; per-sample allocation not given. Vaccine and placebo recipients were sampled on day 63 after the first injection. The table came from immunoSEQ multiplex PCR; TCRdb's copy has only in-frame clones and leaves some out. The sample holds fewer than 400,000 clones, approximately 90% seen once. The material was peripheral blood, obtained in a trial of Ad26.COV2.S vaccine versus placebo. These receptors were taken from a person between 18 and 65 years old who received the Ad26.COV2.S COVID-19 vaccine or a placebo.

The chain couples TRBV4-1 to TRBJ1-4; 9 bases map to TRBD1. From germline, CDR1 is MGHRA and CDR2 YSYEKL. The CDR3 is made up of 15 amino acids. The trim removed 4 bases at V and 8 bases at J, leaving 8 bases unmatched. Written as DNA, the CDR3 is TGCGCCAGCAGCCGGAGGACAGGGGAGTTGGAAAAACTGTTTTTT. It yields the protein CASSRRTGELEKLFF.

The rearrangement links TRBV2 to TRBJ2-2; no definite D call. Germline values: CDR1 SNHLY, CDR2 FYNNEI. V was trimmed by 6 bases and J by 3 bases, leaving 11 bases between them. The CDR3 length is 14 residues. The CDR3, as DNA: TGTGCCAGCAGGGAAACCACCTACACCGGGGAGCTGTTTTTT. Its translation: CASRETTYTGELFF.

A few counts support this clone. This rearrangement joins TRBV19 to TRBJ1-6; TRBD1 matches 9 bases. Germline V gene sequence: CDR1 LNHDA, CDR2 SQIVND (reference sequence). J was trimmed by 15 bases and V by 5 bases; bases with no gene match: 8. This CDR3 has 13 residues. In DNA form, the CDR3 reads TGTGCCAGTAGTCCCGGGACAGGGTATCTCCTCCACTTT. Its translation is CASSPGTGYLLHF.

The V call is TRBV5-1, the J call TRBJ1-6; D unresolved. Germline V lookup: CDR1 SGHRS, CDR2 YFSETQ. V was cut by 0 bases and J by 4 bases, with 17 bases left in between. The CDR3 covers 18 residues. CDR3: CASSLVGQTRNYNSPLHF. The CDR3 region has the DNA TGCGCCAGCAGCTTGGTTGGCCAGACTCGAAATTATAATTCACCCCTCCACTTT.

The CDR3 loop is CASRRGQGAYNEQFF. CDR3 in DNA: TGTGCCAGCAGGCGGGGACAGGGGGCCTACAATGAGCAGTTCTTC. V and J are TRBV2 and TRBJ2-1; 11 nucleotides line up with TRBD1. The germline CDR1 and CDR2 sequences are SNHLY and FYNNEI. Trimming removed 6 bases from V and 2 bases from J; junction bases left unmatched: 3. The CDR3 runs 15 residues.

The V and J genes are TRBV7-9 and TRBJ1-5; D might be TRBD1 (5 bases). The ends were cut back, 4 bases at V and 0 bases at J, with 19 bases in the middle. CDR1 and CDR2 (germline): SEHNR, FQNEAQ (reference sequence). The CDR3 length is 18 residues. CDR3 DNA: TGTGCCAGCAGCTCCACGACATTAGGGGCTGGTAGCAATCAGCCCCAGCATTTT. Amino acid sequence: CASSSTTLGAGSNQPQHF.

This clone was counted once. This chain connects TRBV7-9 to TRBJ2-7; the D is unclear. This CDR3 contains 12 residues. In germline, CDR1 is SEHNR, CDR2 FQNEAQ (reference sequence). Trimming left V 5 bases short and J 4 bases short, with 9 bases between. In nucleotides, the CDR3 is TGTGCCAGCAGCCTGGTCCAATACGAGCAGTACTTC. This gives the protein CASSLVQYEQYF. Full variable domain (missing parts from reference TRBV7-9 and TRBJ2-7): DTGVSQNPRHKITKRGQNVTFRCDPISEHNRLYWYRQTLGQGPEFLTYFQNEAQLEKSRLLSDRFSAERPKGSFSTLEIQRTEQGDSAMYLCASSLVQYEQYFGPGTRLTVT.

About this clone: The germline gene is not matched at one end of the junction; a read error may be the cause. The chain couples TRBV5-3 to TRBJ1-2, with D perhaps TRBD1 (5 bases). TRBV5-3 is labeled an ORF, and its function is uncertain. The length of the CDR3 is 17 residues. In nucleotides, the CDR3 is TGTGCCAGAAGCTTGGTGGGGCGGGAGATGAATGGGGTTCCCGTCCCCTTC. Protein: CARSLVGREMNGVPVPF.

The rearrangement uses TRBV12-3 or TRBV12-4 and TRBJ2-7; D is perhaps TRBD1 or TRBD2 (6 bases each). The CDR3 is 11 amino acids. Trimming removed 4 bases from V and 12 bases from J, with 13 bases in between. The CDR3 reads CASSSRGRMYF. The CDR3 DNA reads TGTGCCAGCAGTTCCCGGGGGCGCATGTACTTC.

The chain links TRBV15 to TRBJ2-7; weak D call: TRBD2 (5 bases). Trimming took off 4 bases at V and 3 bases at J, with 7 bases between the two ends. The CDR3 is 12 amino acids. CDR1 LNHNV and CDR2 YYDKDF come from the germline V gene (reference sequence). CDR3 sequence reads: CATSIRGYEQYF. The CDR3 nucleotides read TGTGCCACCAGCATTCGGGGCTACGAGCAGTACTTC.

The chain uses TRBV27 and TRBJ2-7; 9 bases match TRBD1. The V and J ends lost 6 bases and 3 bases, in that order; junction bases with no gene match: 12. The CDR3 length is 16 residues. Germline CDR1 MNHEY, CDR2 SMNVEV (reference sequence). CDR3 DNA: TGTGCCAGCAGAAACAGGGGGCTAGGGTCCCTCTACGAGCAGTACTTC. Amino acids: CASRNRGLGSLYEQYF.

V and J are TRBV11-2 and TRBJ2-5; D possibly uses TRBD1 or TRBD2 (5 bases each). V gave up 5 bases and J gave up 13 bases, with 17 bases separating them. CDR3 size: 12 residues. The germline V gene has CDR1 SGHAT and CDR2 FQNNGV. This CDR3 reads CASSVVGASPYF. The CDR3 DNA is TGTGCCAGCAGCGTAGTCGGGGCTTCCCCGTACTTC.

This sequence joins TRBV3-1 (or the pseudogene TRBV3-2) and TRBJ1-2; 8 bases map to TRBD1. V was pared by 3 bases and J by 8 bases, with 8 bases of the junction left unmatched. The CDR3 contains 14 residues. Germline V gene sequence: CDR1 LGHDT, CDR2 YNNKEL (reference sequence). The CDR3 nucleotides are TGTGCCAGCAGCCAGGCAGGGGGCGCCTTGGGCTACACCTTC. This gives the protein CASSQAGGALGYTF.

J is TRBJ1-2 and V is TRBV30; 9 nucleotides align to TRBD1. The CDR3 is made up of 11 amino acids. The V and J ends lost 7 bases and 6 bases, in that order; junction bases with no gene match: 3. The germline V gene encodes CDR1 GTSNPN and CDR2 SVGIG (reference sequence). CDR3: CAFDRGDGYTF. As DNA, the CDR3 is TGTGCCTTCGACAGGGGGGATGGCTACACCTTC.

The chain is built from TRBV10-3 and TRBJ2-1; maybe TRBD2 (6 bases). Germline assignment: CDR1 ENHRY and CDR2 SYGVKD. Deletions cut 11 bases from V and 0 bases from J, with 20 bases between. CDR3 length: 16 amino acids. The CDR3 nucleotides are TGTGCCTCCAGTCCCGCCGGGACTGGCTCCTACAATGAGCAGTTCTTC. Its translation is CASSPAGTGSYNEQFF.

This CDR3 reads CASSYSGLAGDTDTQYF. The CDR3 bases are TGTGCCAGCAGTTACTCCGGACTAGCGGGGGACACAGATACGCAGTATTTT. This chain connects TRBV6-2 or TRBV6-3 to TRBJ2-3; 13 bases are shared with TRBD2. Germline V gene sequence: CDR1 MNHEY, CDR2 SVGEGT. CDR3 size: 17 residues. Trimming removed 0 bases from V and 2 bases from J; junction bases left unmatched: 2.

The V call is TRBV6-5, the J call TRBJ1-5; D is undetermined. Germline lookup yields CDR1 MNHEY and CDR2 SVGAGI. The CDR3 runs 14 residues. V lost 6 bases to trimming and J lost 1 base, with 10 bases between them. The CDR3 DNA sequence: TGTGCCAGCAGGCCAAAAGGAAGCAATCAGCCCCAGCATTTT. Protein sequence: CASRPKGSNQPQHF.

The chain carries TRBV5-1 and TRBJ2-7; 9 positions match TRBD1. Looked up from germline, CDR1 is SGHRS and CDR2 is YFSETQ. The CDR3 has 15 amino acids. Losses at the gene ends were 4 bases for V and 4 bases for J; bases not matched to a gene: 9. The CDR3 DNA reads as TGCGCCAGCAGCGAGCCGGGACAGGGCTTTTACGAGCAGTACTTC. Amino acid sequence: CASSEPGQGFYEQYF.

The chain carries TRBV7-9 and TRBJ2-3; D remains ambiguous. The V and J ends lost 5 bases and 1 base respectively, with 16 bases between them. Germline CDR1 and CDR2: SEHNR and FQNEAQ (reference sequence). The CDR3 is 16 amino acids. CDR3 in amino acids: CASSPPLGRRTDTQYF. The DNA for the CDR3 is TGTGCCAGCAGCCCCCCTTTAGGCCGTCGCACAGATACGCAGTATTTT.

The chain employs TRBV19 and TRBJ1-2; D perhaps matches TRBD1 (5 bases). This CDR3 comprises 15 residues. With 3 bases removed from V and 4 bases from J, the gap between germline ends came to 15 bases. The V gene's germline CDR1 is LNHDA and CDR2 SQIVND (reference sequence). CDR3 DNA: TGTGCCAGTAGTATCCGAGGGACCAAGGGCTATGGCTACACCTTC. As protein: CASSIRGTKGYGYTF.

The chain joins TRBV29-1 to TRBJ1-1; no reliable D call. In germline, CDR1 is SQVTM, CDR2 ANQGSEA. V lost 3 bases and J 1 base, leaving 12 bases between the germline ends. This CDR3 is 14 amino acids long. The DNA for the CDR3 is TGCAGCGTTGACCACCCCTCTCGGAACACTGAAGCTTTCTTT. Encoded protein: CSVDHPSRNTEAFF.

This sequence joins TRBV19 and TRBJ1-2, with 8 bases identical to TRBD1. Germline trimming cut 1 base from V and 8 bases from J; bases unmatched to any gene: 3. The CDR3 covers 13 residues. Per germline, CDR1 LNHDA and CDR2 SQIVND (reference sequence). CDR3 region: CASSIVPGGGYTF. The CDR3 nucleotides read TGTGCCAGTAGTATAGTACCAGGGGGCGGCTACACCTTC.

This rearrangement joins TRBV19 to TRBJ1-5; tentatively, D is TRBD1 (5 bases). The CDR3 spans 13 residues. From germline, CDR1 is LNHDA and CDR2 SQIVND (reference sequence). Between the trimmed V and J ends, which lost 3 bases and 6 bases, there was a span of 9 bases. The CDR3 loop reads CASSIGRVQPQHF. As DNA, the CDR3 is TGTGCCAGTAGTATCGGCAGGGTTCAGCCCCAGCATTTT.

The chain combines TRBV2 with TRBJ2-1; 9 bases are shared with TRBD1. V lost 3 bases to trimming and J lost 5 bases; unmatched junction nucleotides: 5. The length of the CDR3 is 15 residues. Germline values: CDR1 SNHLY, CDR2 FYNNEI. CDR3 loop: CASSDGGQGNNEQFF. The CDR3 DNA is TGTGCCAGCAGTGATGGGGGACAGGGCAACAATGAGCAGTTCTTC.

The rearrangement uses TRBV18 and TRBJ1-6; 7 bases match TRBD1. The CDR3 extends over 14 amino acids. From germline, CDR1 is KGHSH and CDR2 LQKENI. The ends lost 2 bases at V and 7 bases at J; junction bases unmatched: 2. This chain's CDR3 is CASSPTGENSPLHF. CDR3 coding DNA: TGTGCCAGCTCACCAACAGGGGAGAATTCACCCCTCCACTTT.

The chain couples TRBV4-1 to TRBJ1-2; D ambiguous. Germline CDR1 reads MGHRA; CDR2 reads YSYEKL. V was trimmed by 4 bases and J by 4 bases, leaving 16 bases between them. This CDR3 region has 15 residues. The chain's CDR3 is CASSPGHQMLYGYTF. As DNA, the CDR3 is TGCGCCAGCAGCCCCGGGCACCAGATGCTCTATGGCTACACCTTC.

The chain is built from TRBV5-4 and TRBJ1-6; the match to TRBD1 covers 8 bases. This CDR3 is built from 15 residues. The J segment lost 6 bases and the V segment lost 3 bases, leaving 5 bases of the junction unmatched. From germline, CDR1 is SGHNT and CDR2 YYREEE (reference sequence). In DNA form, the CDR3 reads TGTGCCAGCAGCTCAAAAACAGGGGGTAATTCACCCCTCCACTTT. Amino acid sequence: CASSSKTGGNSPLHF.

The J gene is TRBJ2-5, the V gene TRBV2; D could derive from TRBD1 or TRBD2 (6 bases each). The V gene's germline CDR1 is SNHLY and CDR2 FYNNEI. V was clipped by 3 bases and J by 3 bases, with 20 bases between them. This CDR3 region has 17 residues. CDR3 nucleotide sequence: TGTGCCAGCAGTGATCTCGTGGGGGCCGGGGGCAAAGAGACCCAGTACTTC. This translates into CASSDLVGAGGKETQYF.

The rearrangement links TRBV5-4 to TRBJ2-7; 9 bases are a match to TRBD1. Germline CDR1 and CDR2: SGHNT and YYREEE (reference sequence). The CDR3 is made up of 13 amino acids. Losses at the gene ends were 4 bases for V and 6 bases for J; bases not matched to a gene: 5. The CDR3 spells CASSPGQGAEQYF. The CDR3, as DNA: TGTGCCAGCAGCCCGGGACAGGGAGCCGAGCAGTACTTC.